This T cell receptor (beta chain) was obtained from a study of human T cells and chemical hapten exposure. Whole-study findings and limits: Each of the donors had alopecia, so their immune responses may not resemble those of healthy people.

This clonotype was picked up many times. Its antigen is still unknown. Time point defined: pre-sensitization, week 0. Treatment meaning: therapeutic diphenylcyclopropenone sensitization with weekly scalp DPC. Trimming pared 4 bases from V and 7 bases from J, leaving 17 bases between. The CDR3 is 15 residues long. Each CDR3 protein is one row after TCRdb ran MiXCR on the RACE reads. This repertoire shows 350,000 to 450,000 distinct CDR3 sequences, 4% to 6% found once; its top ten account for 2.5% to 3%. This sequence was found in a woman in her fifties or sixties with alopecia areata. Some clones in this sample may be carry-over from other donors' samples. The sample here was whole blood, taken in connection with sensitization to the hapten diphenylcyclopropenone (DPC). The V call is TRBV12-3 or TRBV12-4, the J call TRBJ2-1; D is unresolved. The CDR3 here is CASSSSTDWMNEQFF. The DNA for the CDR3 is TGTGCCAGCAGTTCCTCGACGGATTGGATGAATGAGCAGTTCTTC.